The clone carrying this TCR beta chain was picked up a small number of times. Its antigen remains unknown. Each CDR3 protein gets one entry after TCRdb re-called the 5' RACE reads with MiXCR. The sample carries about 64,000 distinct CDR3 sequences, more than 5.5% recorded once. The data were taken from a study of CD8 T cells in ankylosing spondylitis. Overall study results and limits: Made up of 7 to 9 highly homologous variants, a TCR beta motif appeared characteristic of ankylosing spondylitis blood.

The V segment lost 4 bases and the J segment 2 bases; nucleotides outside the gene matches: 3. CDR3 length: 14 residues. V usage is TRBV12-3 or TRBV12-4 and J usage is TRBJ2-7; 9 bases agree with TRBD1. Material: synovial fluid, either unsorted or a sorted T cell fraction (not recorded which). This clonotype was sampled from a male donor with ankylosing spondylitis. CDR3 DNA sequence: TGTGCCAGCAGTTGGGGACAGGGCCCCTACGAGCAGTACTTC. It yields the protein CASSWGQGPYEQYF.